Listed here are 2 T cell receptor beta chains from one sample, sequenced in a study of post-analysis software for immune sequencing data (dated by TCRdb to between 2014 and 2016). Beyond this particular receptor, the publication reports: Patients showed significantly higher frequencies than controls for a few TRBV segments, among them TRBV5-6, TRBV5-1 and TRBV20-1.

Antigens for these TCRs are unknown. Library generation was performed with PCR. TCRdb shows the sequencer as Illumina HiSeq 2500. Unique molecular identifiers were incorporated into TCR beta cDNA libraries to reduce PCR and sequencing biases. Through fastp at Q25 and MiXCR, TCRdb rebuilt clones from the public reads, retaining in-frame beta chains. Rows are combined by CDR3 protein, so each entry shows the most common genes and DNA. For this sample the table gives hundreds of thousands of distinct CDR3 sequences, of which approximately 30% were detected only once. The ten top clones hold more than 0.45% of the sample. Sequencing was carried out using blood. These receptors were obtained from a girl between 10 and 17 years old with multiple sclerosis.

Ten or more counts support this clonotype. J is TRBJ2-4 and V is TRBV20-1; possibly TRBD1 for D (5 bases). V was pared by 5 bases and J by 6 bases, with 17 bases between. This CDR3 has 14 residues. Germline CDR1 and CDR2: DFQATT and SNEGSKA (reference sequence). CDR3: CSAFPRTPPNIQYF. DNA of the CDR3: TGCAGTGCTTTTCCCCGGACACCGCCAAACATTCAGTACTTC.

This clonotype was recorded a few times. This rearrangement joins TRBV9 to TRBJ1-6, with 7 bases fitting TRBD1. The CDR3 has 14 residues. The trim removed 0 bases at V and 10 bases at J, leaving 4 bases unmatched. From germline, CDR1 is SGDLS and CDR2 YYNGEE. CDR3 sequence reads: CASSVGQGLSPLHF. The CDR3 nucleotides read TGTGCCAGCAGCGTAGGACAGGGTCTCTCACCCCTCCACTTT.